This entry lists 14 T cell receptor beta chains sequenced from one sample in a study of shared clonotypes between healthy human individuals. Method: immunoSEQ multiplex PCR; TCRdb's copy keeps in-frame clones and lacks some. The table lists about a million clones, roughly 77% of them singletons, with 0.89% in the top ten. Sequenced: memory CD4+ T cells from PBMCs. The subset was: CD45RA-negative fraction. Receptors were obtained from a man aged 18 to 29 in good health. Some clones in this sample may be carry-over from other donors' samples.

This chain connects TRBV14 to TRBJ2-3, with D perhaps matching TRBD2 (5 bases). Trimming took off 0 bases at V and 3 bases at J, with 19 bases between the two ends. In germline, CDR1 is SGHDN, CDR2 FVKESK. The CDR3 has 18 residues. The CDR3 region is CASSQDGRLARVTDTQYF. In DNA, the CDR3 is TGTGCCAGCAGCCAAGACGGTAGGCTGGCGCGGGTAACAGATACGCAGTATTTT.

This clone was detected once. V usage is TRBV29-1 and J usage is TRBJ2-1; D remains unclear. V gave up 2 bases and J gave up 9 bases, with 20 bases separating them. The CDR3 loop spans 15 amino acids. Germline V gives CDR1 SQVTM, CDR2 ANQGSEA. The CDR3 loop is CSVETNRRRSSEQFF. Here the CDR3 DNA reads TGCAGCGTTGAAACAAACAGACGGCGGAGCTCTGAGCAGTTCTTC.

This chain uses TRBV29-1 with TRBJ2-1; 7 bases fit TRBD2. With 4 bases clipped from V and 2 bases from J, the junction kept 5 bases outside the gene matches. The CDR3 covers 14 residues. Germline loops: CDR1 SQVTM, CDR2 ANQGSEA. The CDR3 bases are TGCAGCGTTGGCCAGCTAGCGGCCTACAATGAGCAGTTCTTC. It encodes CSVGQLAAYNEQFF.

This rearrangement joins TRBV6-5 to TRBJ2-3, with D perhaps matching TRBD2 (5 bases). Trimming took off 4 bases at V and 4 bases at J, with 15 bases between the two ends. The CDR3 has 15 amino acids. Germline V gene data show CDR1 as MNHEY and CDR2 as SVGAGI. This CDR3 is CASSLRRYRADTQYF. CDR3 bases: TGTGCCAGCAGTTTGAGGAGGTATCGGGCAGATACGCAGTATTTT.

This clone was seen at least ten times. As DNA, the CDR3 is TGTGCCAGCAGCGGTAGGGACTACTCCTACGAGCAGTACTTC. Residues: CASSGRDYSYEQYF. The chain couples TRBV5-6 to TRBJ2-7; 7 bases map to TRBD2. CDR3 length: 14 amino acids. V shed 4 bases and J 0 bases; nucleotides not matched to a gene: 4. Germline V gene lookup returns CDR1 SGHDT and CDR2 YYEEEE.

This chain uses TRBV18 with TRBJ2-7, with unresolved D. Germline loops: CDR1 KGHSH, CDR2 LQKENI. The CDR3 totals 14 residues. Trimming shortened V by 3 bases and J by 4 bases, and 13 bases separated the two germline ends. For the CDR3, the DNA is TGTGCCAGCTCACCTTCCTCTTCGGGTTACGAGCAGTACTTC. Translation: CASSPSSSGYEQYF.

The CDR3 region is CASRWAGDEQYF. The DNA for the CDR3 is TGTGCCAGCAGGTGGGCGGGCGACGAGCAGTACTTC. This rearrangement joins TRBV2 to TRBJ2-7, with D possibly matching TRBD2 (5 bases). V gave up 6 bases and J gave up 5 bases, with 11 bases separating them. The CDR3 loop spans 12 amino acids. Germline V gene data show CDR1 as SNHLY and CDR2 as FYNNEI.

This clone was counted a few times. The rearrangement uses TRBV5-1 and TRBJ2-1, with 7 bases aligning to TRBD2. Germline V CDR1 and CDR2: SGHRS, YFSETQ. Unmatched junction bases numbered 13, after V lost 3 bases and J lost 10 bases. This CDR3 spans 15 amino acids. The CDR3, as DNA: TGCGCCAGCAGCTCCGAGGGAGGGCCCCTAGGCGAGCAGTTCTTC. Its protein product is CASSSEGGPLGEQFF. The variable domain in full, with the rest retrieved from reference TRBV5-1 and TRBJ2-1, is KAGVTQTPRYLIKTRGQQVTLSCSPISGHRSVSWYQQTPGQGLQFLFEYFSETQRNKGNFPGRFSGRQFSNSRSEMNVSTLELGDSALYLCASSSEGGPLGEQFFGPGTRLTVL.

This clone showed up just a few times. V and J are TRBV5-4 and TRBJ2-7; 7 bases align to TRBD1. The CDR3 length is 14 residues. Germline-derived CDR1 and CDR2 are SGHNT and YYREEE (reference sequence). With V trimmed by 5 bases and J by 5 bases, 10 bases remained unmatched. In nucleotides, the CDR3 is TGTGCCAGCAGTTTCCGAGACAGGGTAAACGAGCAGTACTTC. It is translated as CASSFRDRVNEQYF.

The CDR3 is CASSSRTGGDQPQHF. CDR3 bases: TGTGCCAGCAGCTCCCGGACAGGGGGCGATCAGCCCCAGCATTTT. The chain recombines TRBV7-2 with TRBJ1-5; the match to TRBD1 covers 11 bases. CDR1 and CDR2 from the germline V gene are SGHTA and FQGNSA. The CDR3 is made up of 15 amino acids. Germline trimming cut 4 bases from V and 5 bases from J; bases unmatched to any gene: 4.

The CDR3 DNA is TGTGCCACCAGTACGACGGTGAACACTGAAGCTTTCTTT. Encoded protein: CATSTTVNTEAFF. This sequence joins TRBV15 and TRBJ1-1; D ambiguous. The CDR3 extends over 13 amino acids. In germline, CDR1 is LNHNV, CDR2 YYDKDF (reference sequence). V was trimmed by 6 bases and J by 0 bases, leaving 8 bases between them.

This chain links TRBV7-3 with TRBJ1-4; TRBD1 is a possible D gene (5 bases). CDR1 and CDR2 (germline): SGHTA, FQGTGA. The V gene lost 5 bases and the J gene lost 3 bases, with 13 bases spanning the gap. The CDR3 runs 15 residues. The CDR3 DNA is TGTGCCAGCAGCCCTACAGGACGACCTAATGAAAAACTGTTTTTT. This encodes CASSPTGRPNEKLFF. Full variable domain (outside the CDR3, taken from reference TRBV7-3 and TRBJ1-4): GAGVSQTPSNKVTEKGKYVELRCDPISGHTALYWYRQSLGQGPEFLIYFQGTGAADDSGLPNDRFFAVRPEGSVSTLKIQRTERGDSAVYLCASSPTGRPNEKLFFGSGTQLSVL.

The chain recombines TRBV12-2 with TRBJ1-5; the table's D call TRBD1 went unverified against the DNA. TRBV12-2 is a pseudogene locus. CDR3 length: 15 amino acids. The DNA of the CDR3 is TGTGCAAGTCGCCCTGGGACAGGGGGTAATCAGCCCCAGCATTTT. Encoded protein: CASRPGTGGNQPQHF.

The chain is built from TRBV6-6 and TRBJ1-5, with TRBD1 identical over 7 bases. Germline values: CDR1 MNHNY, CDR2 SVGAGI (reference sequence). This CDR3 contains 16 residues. After removal of 7 bases from V and 7 bases from J, the junction contained 16 bases not matched to a gene. The CDR3 protein is CASTDREGTDKQPQHF. The CDR3 DNA sequence: TGTGCCAGCACGGATCGAGAAGGGACAGATAAACAGCCCCAGCATTTT.